Sequencing of this TCR beta chain was carried out in a study of blood T cell repertoires in COVID-19. Looking at the study overall: Researchers got acute and convalescent COVID-19 samples from the United States, Italy and Spain. The cDNA or gDNA used as material had been derived from T cells, B-cell-depleted T cells, or PBMCs.

This CDR3 spans 14 amino acids. Trimming shortened V by 1 base and J by 4 bases, and 9 bases separated the two germline ends. Germline CDR1 is MGHRA and CDR2 is YSYEKL. In the source study's methods: Scientists estimated how many nucleated cells there were by amplifying reference gene primers. Assay: immunoSEQ multiplex PCR; the TCRdb copy retains only in-frame clones and omits some. The V and J calls and clone size come from that table; D and trimming were worked out from the DNA. The sample includes about 69,000 clones, roughly 80% seen only once; the top ten take 9% to 10%. This clonotype was sampled from a woman aged 80 or older with acute or convalescent COVID-19. The rearrangement joins TRBV4-1 to TRBJ2-3; TRBD1 is a possible D gene (5 bases). Sequencing was carried out using peripheral blood. In nucleotides, the CDR3 is TGCGCCAGCAGCCAAGGGGGCCAAGCAGATACGCAGTATTTT. Protein sequence: CASSQGGQADTQYF.